The rows below give T cell receptor beta chains drawn from one sample of a study of technical replicates of blood from a handful of donors. TCRdb's copy holds only in-frame clones and misses some; the assay was immunoSEQ multiplex PCR. Altogether 90,000 or so clones are present, just under 95% being singletons, with the ten largest covering roughly 0.34%. The sequenced sample consisted of T cells isolated from PBMCs. These receptors all stem from a human donor in good health. Each CDR3 is given with its conserved first and last residue. Fields, in order: D gene, clone size, J gene, V gene, CDR3 protein, CDR3 DNA. D genes are given only for firm matches. Expanded clones are given a class, and other clones once, few, many or no size at all.

d_call: TRBD2
clone_size: .
j_call: TRBJ2-3
v_call: TRBV10-3
cdr3_aa: CAISEWEGRTDTQYF
cdr3_nt: TGTGCCATCAGTGAGTGGGAGGGCAGGACAGATACGCAGTATTTT

d_call: .
clone_size: .
j_call: TRBJ1-4
v_call: TRBV30
cdr3_aa: CAWSVEVGGEKLFF
cdr3_nt: TGTGCCTGGAGTGTGGAGGTTGGAGGTGAAAAACTGTTTTTT

d_call: TRBD1
clone_size: .
j_call: TRBJ2-2
v_call: TRBV5-1
cdr3_aa: CASSSGTGDTGELFF
cdr3_nt: TGCGCCAGCAGTTCCGGGACAGGGGACACCGGGGAGCTGTTTTTT

d_call: .
clone_size: .
j_call: TRBJ1-5
v_call: TRBV27
cdr3_aa: CASQLARSSNQPQHF
cdr3_nt: TGTGCCAGCCAGCTGGCACGGAGTAGCAATCAGCCCCAGCATTTT

d_call: TRBD2
clone_size: .
j_call: TRBJ2-3
v_call: TRBV27
cdr3_aa: CASSLAQRELPDTQYF
cdr3_nt: TGTGCCAGCAGTTTGGCCCAGCGGGAGTTACCAGATACGCAGTATTTT

d_call: .
clone_size: .
j_call: TRBJ2-5
v_call: TRBV30
cdr3_aa: CAWSVRLEETQYF
cdr3_nt: TGTGCCTGGAGTGTACGGCTAGAGGAGACCCAGTACTTC

d_call: TRBD2
clone_size: .
j_call: TRBJ2-7
v_call: TRBV7-9
cdr3_aa: CASSSGGEYEQYF
cdr3_nt: TGTGCCAGCAGCTCCGGGGGGGAATACGAGCAGTACTTC

d_call: TRBD2
clone_size: .
j_call: TRBJ2-7
v_call: TRBV5-6
cdr3_aa: CASSKTSGRARIEQYF
cdr3_nt: TGTGCCAGCAGCAAGACTAGCGGGAGGGCCCGTATCGAGCAGTACTTC

d_call: .
clone_size: .
j_call: TRBJ1-2
v_call: TRBV5-7
cdr3_aa: CASSLESGVRNYGYTF
cdr3_nt: TGTGCCAGCAGCTTGGAGTCAGGTGTTCGTAACTATGGCTACACCTTC

d_call: .
clone_size: .
j_call: TRBJ1-3
v_call: TRBV7-6
cdr3_aa: CASSLAGRDSSSGNTIYF
cdr3_nt: TGTGCCAGCAGCTTAGCGGGACGGGACTCGAGCTCTGGAAACACCATATATTTT

d_call: .
clone_size: once
j_call: TRBJ2-7
v_call: TRBV11-2
cdr3_aa: CASSLGTGYEQYF
cdr3_nt: TGTGCCAGCAGCTTAGGCACCGGCTACGAGCAGTACTTC

d_call: .
clone_size: .
j_call: TRBJ1-5
v_call: TRBV2
cdr3_aa: CASKAGLGSPQHF
cdr3_nt: TGTGCCAGCAAGGCGGGGCTAGGTTCGCCCCAGCATTTT

d_call: .
clone_size: .
j_call: TRBJ1-1
v_call: TRBV5-1
cdr3_aa: CASSQSGGTEAFF
cdr3_nt: TGCGCCAGCAGCCAATCGGGAGGCACTGAAGCTTTCTTT

d_call: TRBD1
clone_size: .
j_call: TRBJ2-7
v_call: TRBV2
cdr3_aa: CAVPDRASSYEQYF
cdr3_nt: TGTGCCGTCCCGGACAGGGCAAGCTCCTACGAGCAGTACTTC

d_call: .
clone_size: .
j_call: TRBJ2-7
v_call: TRBV29-1
cdr3_aa: CSVAGVGGLEQYF
cdr3_nt: TGCAGCGTGGCAGGGGTTGGAGGTCTCGAGCAGTACTTC

d_call: .
clone_size: .
j_call: TRBJ2-7
v_call: TRBV4-3
cdr3_aa: CASSQVEGQYEQYF
cdr3_nt: TGCGCCAGCAGCCAAGTGGAGGGCCAATACGAGCAGTACTTC

d_call: .
clone_size: .
j_call: TRBJ2-7
v_call: TRBV6-5
cdr3_aa: CASSYSTGPDEQYF
cdr3_nt: TGTGCCAGCAGTTACTCGACAGGCCCGGACGAGCAGTACTTC